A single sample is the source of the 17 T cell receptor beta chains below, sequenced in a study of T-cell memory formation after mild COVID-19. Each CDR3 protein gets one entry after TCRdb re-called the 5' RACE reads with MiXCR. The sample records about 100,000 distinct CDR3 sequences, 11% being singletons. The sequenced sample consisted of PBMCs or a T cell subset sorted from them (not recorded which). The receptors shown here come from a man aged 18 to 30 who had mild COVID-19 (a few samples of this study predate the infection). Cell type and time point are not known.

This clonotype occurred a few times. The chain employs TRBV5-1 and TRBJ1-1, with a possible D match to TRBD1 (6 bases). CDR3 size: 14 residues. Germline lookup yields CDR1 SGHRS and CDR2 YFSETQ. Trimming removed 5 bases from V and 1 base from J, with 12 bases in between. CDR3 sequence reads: CASSWRGPNTEAFF. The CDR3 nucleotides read TGCGCCAGCAGTTGGCGGGGGCCGAACACTGAAGCTTTCTTT.

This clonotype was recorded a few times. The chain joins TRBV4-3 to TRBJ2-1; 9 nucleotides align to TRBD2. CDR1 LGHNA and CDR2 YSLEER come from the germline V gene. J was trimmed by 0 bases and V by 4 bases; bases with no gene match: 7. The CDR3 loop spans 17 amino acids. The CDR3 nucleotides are TGCGCCAGCAGCCTCAGCGGGGGGCCCAACTCCTACAATGAGCAGTTCTTC. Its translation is CASSLSGGPNSYNEQFF.

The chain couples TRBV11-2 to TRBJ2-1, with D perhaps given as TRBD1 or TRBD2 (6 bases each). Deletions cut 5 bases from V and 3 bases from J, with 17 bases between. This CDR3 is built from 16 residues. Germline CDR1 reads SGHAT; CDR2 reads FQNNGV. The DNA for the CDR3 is TGTGCCAGCAGCCCATCTGTCGGGGGCCGCTACAATGAGCAGTTCTTC. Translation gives CASSPSVGGRYNEQFF.

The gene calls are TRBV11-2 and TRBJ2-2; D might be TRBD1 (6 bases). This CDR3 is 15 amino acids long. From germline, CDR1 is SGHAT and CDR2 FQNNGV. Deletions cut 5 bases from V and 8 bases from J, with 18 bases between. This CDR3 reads CASSATTGFGGELFF. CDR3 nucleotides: TGTGCCAGCAGCGCAACCACAGGGTTTGGTGGGGAGCTGTTTTTT.

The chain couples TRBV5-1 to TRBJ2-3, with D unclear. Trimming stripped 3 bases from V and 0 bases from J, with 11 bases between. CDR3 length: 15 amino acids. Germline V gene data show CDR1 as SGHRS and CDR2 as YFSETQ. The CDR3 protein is CASSSESPSTDTQYF. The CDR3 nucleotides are TGCGCCAGCAGCTCTGAAAGTCCTAGCACAGATACGCAGTATTTT.

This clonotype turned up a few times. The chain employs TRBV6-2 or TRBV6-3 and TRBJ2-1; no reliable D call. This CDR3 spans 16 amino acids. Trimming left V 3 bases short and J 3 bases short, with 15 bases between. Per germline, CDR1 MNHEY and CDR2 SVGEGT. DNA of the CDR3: TGTGCCAGCAGTTATTCGGACCCCAACTTCTACAATGAGCAGTTCTTC. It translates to CASSYSDPNFYNEQFF.

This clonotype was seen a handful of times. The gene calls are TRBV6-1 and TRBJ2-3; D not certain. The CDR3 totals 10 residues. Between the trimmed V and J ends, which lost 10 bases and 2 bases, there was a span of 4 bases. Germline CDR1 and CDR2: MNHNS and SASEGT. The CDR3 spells CATVTDTQYF. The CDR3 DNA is TGTGCCACCGTCACAGATACGCAGTATTTT.

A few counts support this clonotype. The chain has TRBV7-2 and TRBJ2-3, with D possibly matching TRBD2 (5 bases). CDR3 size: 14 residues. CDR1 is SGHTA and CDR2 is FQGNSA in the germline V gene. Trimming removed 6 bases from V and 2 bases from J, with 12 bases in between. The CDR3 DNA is TGTGCCAGCAGTCCAGACGGGATCACAGATACGCAGTATTTT. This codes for CASSPDGITDTQYF.

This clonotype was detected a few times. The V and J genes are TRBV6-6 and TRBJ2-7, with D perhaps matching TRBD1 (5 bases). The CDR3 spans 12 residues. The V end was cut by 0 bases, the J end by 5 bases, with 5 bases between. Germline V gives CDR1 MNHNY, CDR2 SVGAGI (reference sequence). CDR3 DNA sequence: TGTGCCAGCAGTTACTCAGGGGACGAGCAGTACTTC. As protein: CASSYSGDEQYF.

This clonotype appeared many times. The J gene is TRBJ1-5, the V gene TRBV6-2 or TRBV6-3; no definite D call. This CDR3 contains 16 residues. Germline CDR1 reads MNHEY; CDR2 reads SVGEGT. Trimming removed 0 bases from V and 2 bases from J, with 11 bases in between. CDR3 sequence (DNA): TGTGCCAGCAGTTACTCAGGCGGACCAGGCAATCAGCCCCAGCATTTT. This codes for CASSYSGGPGNQPQHF.

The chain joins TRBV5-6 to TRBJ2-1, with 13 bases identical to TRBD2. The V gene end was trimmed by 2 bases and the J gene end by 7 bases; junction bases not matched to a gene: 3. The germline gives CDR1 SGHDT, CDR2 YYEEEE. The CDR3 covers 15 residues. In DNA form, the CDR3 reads TGTGCCAGCAGCTTCCGGACTAGCGGGAGAAATGAGCAGTTCTTC. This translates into CASSFRTSGRNEQFF.

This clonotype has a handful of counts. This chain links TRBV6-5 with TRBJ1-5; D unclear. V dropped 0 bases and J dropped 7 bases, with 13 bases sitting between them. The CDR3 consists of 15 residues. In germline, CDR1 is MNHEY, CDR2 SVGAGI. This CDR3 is CASSYSIQELQPQHF. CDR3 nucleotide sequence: TGTGCCAGCAGTTACTCGATCCAGGAGTTACAGCCCCAGCATTTT.

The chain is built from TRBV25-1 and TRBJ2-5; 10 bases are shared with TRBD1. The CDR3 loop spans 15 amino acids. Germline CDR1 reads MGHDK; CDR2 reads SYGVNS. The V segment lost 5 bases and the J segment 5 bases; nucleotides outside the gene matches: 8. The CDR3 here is CASSKWTGGSETQYF. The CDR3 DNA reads TGTGCCAGCAGTAAATGGACAGGGGGGAGTGAGACCCAGTACTTC.

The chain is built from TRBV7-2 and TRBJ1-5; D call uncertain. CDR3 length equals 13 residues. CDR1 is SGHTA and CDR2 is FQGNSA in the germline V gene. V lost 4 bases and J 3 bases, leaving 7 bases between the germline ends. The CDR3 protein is CASSSRDNQPQHF. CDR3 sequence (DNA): TGTGCCAGCAGCTCGAGGGACAATCAGCCCCAGCATTTT. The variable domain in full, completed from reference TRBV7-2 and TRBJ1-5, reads GAGVSQSPSNKVTEKGKDVELRCDPISGHTALYWYRQSLGQGLEFLIYFQGNSAPDKSGLPSDRFSAERTGGSVSTLTIQRTQQEDSAVYLCASSSRDNQPQHFGDGTRLSIL.

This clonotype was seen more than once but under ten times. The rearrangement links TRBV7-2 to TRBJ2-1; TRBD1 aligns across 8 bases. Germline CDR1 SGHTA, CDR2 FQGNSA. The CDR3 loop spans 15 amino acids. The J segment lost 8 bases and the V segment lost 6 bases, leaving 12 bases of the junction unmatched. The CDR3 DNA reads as TGTGCCAGCAGTGAGTCGGCAGGGGGCGGCTATGAGCAGTTCTTC. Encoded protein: CASSESAGGGYEQFF.

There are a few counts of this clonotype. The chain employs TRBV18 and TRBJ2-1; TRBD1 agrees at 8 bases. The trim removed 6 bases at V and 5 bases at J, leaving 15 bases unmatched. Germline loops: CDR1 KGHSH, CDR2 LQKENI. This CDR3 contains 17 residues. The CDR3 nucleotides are TGTGCCAGCTCGCGACAGGGGCCGGACACGAGCGACAATGAGCAGTTCTTC. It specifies CASSRQGPDTSDNEQFF. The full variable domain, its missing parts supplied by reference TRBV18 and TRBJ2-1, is NAGVMQNPRHLVRRRGQEARLRCSPMKGHSHVYWYRQLPEEGLKFMVYLQKENIIDESGMPKERFSAEFPKEGPSILRIQQVVRGDSAAYFCASSRQGPDTSDNEQFFGPGTRLTVL.

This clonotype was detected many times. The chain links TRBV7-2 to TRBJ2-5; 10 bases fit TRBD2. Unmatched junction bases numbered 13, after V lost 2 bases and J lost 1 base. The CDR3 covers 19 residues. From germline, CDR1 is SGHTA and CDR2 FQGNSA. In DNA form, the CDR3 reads TGTGCCAGCAGCTTAATGGTTCGGGGTAGCGGGGGGACCCAAGAGACCCAGTACTTC. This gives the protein CASSLMVRGSGGTQETQYF.